This TCR beta chain was sequenced in a study of blood T cell repertoires in COVID-19. Background on the study: From the United States, Italy and Spain came samples of acute and convalescent COVID-19.

One Seattle source followed patients from active infection through their disease course. Measured with immunoSEQ multiplex PCR; TCRdb has only the in-frame clones, and not every one. The table lists 350,000 to 450,000 clones, 75% to 90% of them singletons. The TCR was taken from a woman aged 55-70 years with COVID-19, enrolled during active disease. Material for sequencing was peripheral blood.

The CDR3 protein is CASSSGLGDYGYTF. CDR3 DNA: TGTGCCAGCAGCTCGGGACTCGGGGACTATGGCTACACCTTC. The rearrangement uses TRBV7-9 and TRBJ1-2; TRBD1 might be the D (5 bases). The CDR3 covers 14 residues. Germline V gene data show CDR1 as SEHNR and CDR2 as FQNEAQ (reference sequence). V was shortened by 4 bases and J by 3 bases, with 12 bases between the two germline ends. Variable domain in full (rest from reference TRBV7-9 and TRBJ1-2): DTGVSQNPRHKITKRGQNVTFRCDPISEHNRLYWYRQTLGQGPEFLTYFQNEAQLEKSRLLSDRFSAERPKGSFSTLEIQRTEQGDSAMYLCASSSGLGDYGYTFGSGTRLTVV.